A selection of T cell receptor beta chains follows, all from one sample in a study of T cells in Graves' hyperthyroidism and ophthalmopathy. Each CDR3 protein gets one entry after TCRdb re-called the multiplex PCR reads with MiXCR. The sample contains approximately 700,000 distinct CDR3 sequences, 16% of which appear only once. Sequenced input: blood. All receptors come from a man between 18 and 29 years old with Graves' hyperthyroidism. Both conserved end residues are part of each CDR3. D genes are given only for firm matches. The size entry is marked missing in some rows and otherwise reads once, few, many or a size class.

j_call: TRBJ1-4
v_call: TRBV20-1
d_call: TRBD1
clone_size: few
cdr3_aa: CSAREGQGSEKLFF
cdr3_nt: TGCAGTGCTAGAGAGGGACAGGGGAGTGAAAAACTGTTTTTT

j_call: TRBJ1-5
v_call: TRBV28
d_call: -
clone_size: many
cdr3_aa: CASSPRSGFDQPQHF
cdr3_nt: TGTGCCAGCAGCCCCCGTAGTGGGTTCGATCAGCCCCAGCATTTT

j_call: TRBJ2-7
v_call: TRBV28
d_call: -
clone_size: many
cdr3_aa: CASKTATPNYEQYF
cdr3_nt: TGTGCCAGCAAGACCGCGACACCAAACTACGAGCAGTACTTC

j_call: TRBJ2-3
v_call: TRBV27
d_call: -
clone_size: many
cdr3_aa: CASNSVRYSTDTQYF
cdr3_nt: TGTGCCAGCAACTCAGTCCGGTACAGCACAGATACGCAGTATTTT

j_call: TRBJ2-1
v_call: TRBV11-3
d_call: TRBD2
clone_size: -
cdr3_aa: CASSFGGASGRAREQFF
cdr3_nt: TGTGCCAGCAGCTTTGGCGGGGCTAGCGGGAGGGCCCGGGAGCAGTTCTTC

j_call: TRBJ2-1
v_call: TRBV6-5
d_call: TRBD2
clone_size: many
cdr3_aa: CASSSTSGRAHEQFF
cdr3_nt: TGTGCCAGCAGTTCGACTAGCGGGAGGGCCCATGAGCAGTTCTTC

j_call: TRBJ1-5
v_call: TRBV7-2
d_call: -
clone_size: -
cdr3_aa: CASSAVGDQPQHF
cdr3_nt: TGTGCCAGCAGCGCGGTGGGGGATCAGCCCCAGCATTTT

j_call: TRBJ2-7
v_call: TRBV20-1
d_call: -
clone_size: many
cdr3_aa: CSARRGYSYEQYF
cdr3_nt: TGCAGTGCTAGACGAGGCTATTCCTACGAGCAGTACTTC

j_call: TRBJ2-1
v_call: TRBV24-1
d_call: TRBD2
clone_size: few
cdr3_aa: CATSASGRYNEQFF
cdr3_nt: TGTGCCACCAGTGCTAGCGGGCGTTACAATGAGCAGTTCTTC

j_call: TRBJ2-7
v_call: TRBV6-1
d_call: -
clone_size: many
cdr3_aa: CASSPSLDRSSYEQYF
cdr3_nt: TGTGCCAGCAGTCCTTCCCTAGACCGAAGCTCCTACGAGCAGTACTTC